This is a list of T cell receptor beta chains from one sample in a study of T cells in Graves' hyperthyroidism and ophthalmopathy. Each CDR3 protein is one row after TCRdb ran MiXCR on the multiplex PCR reads. The sample includes approximately 610,000 distinct CDR3 sequences, about 15% of them seen just once. Sequenced sample: blood. These receptors all come from a woman aged 40 to 50 with Graves' ophthalmopathy. Both conserved end residues are part of each CDR3. D genes are given only for firm matches. Not every row has a clone size; where given, it reads once, few, many or a size class.

j_call | cdr3_length | v_call | clone_size | d_call | cdr3_aa | cdr3_nt
TRBJ1-6 | 13 | TRBV12-3/TRBV12-4 | NA | NA | CASNPGPNSPLHF | TGTGCCAGCAATCCGGGACCAAATTCACCCCTCCACTTT
TRBJ2-5 | 11 | TRBV20-1 | many | NA | CSATPDTDQYF | TGCAGTGCTACCCCTGACACGGACCAGTACTTC
TRBJ1-6 | 13 | TRBV3-1 | NA | NA | CASSQAGSSPLHF | TGTGCCAGCAGCCAAGCTGGCTCTTCACCCCTCCACTTT
TRBJ1-1 | 14 | TRBV20-1 | many | NA | CSARGRGRVTEAFF | TGCAGTGCTAGGGGGAGGGGGAGGGTGACTGAAGCTTTCTTT
TRBJ2-2 | 14 | TRBV20-1 | many | NA | CSAVPTNKGGELFF | TGCAGTGCTGTGCCTACAAACAAGGGCGGGGAGCTGTTTTTT
TRBJ1-2 | 16 | TRBV28 | many | NA | CASSPRGRAGHYGYTF | TGTGCCAGCAGTCCGCGGGGGCGGGCAGGTCACTATGGCTACACCTTC
TRBJ1-1 | 14 | TRBV7-9 | many | TRBD1 | CASIDTGAGTEAFF | TGTGCCAGCATCGACACAGGGGCGGGCACTGAAGCTTTCTTT
TRBJ2-7 | 16 | TRBV11-3 | many | NA | CASSLGQQGIHYEQYF | TGTGCCAGCAGCTTAGGCCAACAGGGTATTCACTACGAGCAGTACTTC
TRBJ1-2 | 15 | TRBV9 | many | TRBD1 | CASSVDPGQIYGYTF | TGTGCCAGCAGCGTAGACCCGGGACAGATATATGGCTACACCTTC
TRBJ1-5 | 13 | TRBV6-2/TRBV6-3 | many | NA | CASTADLNQPQHF | TGTGCCAGCACCGCGGACTTGAATCAGCCCCAGCATTTT
TRBJ1-2 | 14 | TRBV7-3 | many | NA | CASSLNPLGYGYTF | TGTGCCAGCAGCTTAAACCCACTTGGCTATGGCTACACCTTC
TRBJ1-1 | 16 | TRBV11-1 | many | TRBD1 | CASSPGQGELNTEAFF | TGTGCCAGCAGCCCGGGACAGGGAGAACTGAACACTGAAGCTTTCTTT
TRBJ2-5 | 15 | TRBV3-1 | few | TRBD2 | CASSREAGGRETQYF | TGTGCCAGCAGCCGAGAAGCGGGGGGCAGGGAGACCCAGTACTTC
TRBJ2-7 | 21 | TRBV14 | few | TRBD2 | CASSHSDPGQGLLAGDDEQYF | TGTGCCAGCAGCCATAGTGACCCGGGACAGGGCCTACTAGCGGGAGACGACGAGCAGTACTTC
TRBJ2-7 | 15 | TRBV27 | NA | TRBD2 | CASSLKGLANYEQYF | TGTGCCAGCAGTTTAAAGGGACTAGCGAATTACGAGCAGTACTTC